This TCR beta chain was captured in a study of shared clonotypes between healthy human individuals. General study findings and limits: Specimens sampled were limited to blood, with tissue repertoires likely differing.

A deep-level run was used for the assay. Clones were read by immunoSEQ multiplex PCR, and TCRdb kept only the in-frame ones, dropping some. The sample records some 1,100,000 clones, approximately 78% being singletons. As regards this clone: Its specificity is not known.

This receptor was taken from a young man in good health. Some clones in this sample may be carry-over from other donors' samples. The specimen sequenced was memory CD4+ T cells from PBMCs. Subset here: CD45RA-negative fraction.

The CDR3 loop reads CASSWTGQSSYEQYF. In nucleotides, the CDR3 is TGCGCCAGCAGCTGGACGGGACAGAGCTCCTACGAGCAGTACTTC. The J gene is TRBJ2-7, the V gene TRBV5-1, with 7 bases matching TRBD1. Trimming removed 3 bases from V and 0 bases from J; junction bases left unmatched: 6. Germline CDR1 is SGHRS and CDR2 is YFSETQ. The CDR3 length is 15 residues.